This T cell receptor beta chain originates from a study of T cell responses to AZD1222 COVID-19 vaccine. Study-wide findings and caveats: The peak T cell response came first, and repertoires were sampled only after it. The sample set comprised mostly white British donors with more females, and clonal diversity was possibly underestimated. Vaccine-associated CD4 TCRs spanned spike, dominant at 160-218 and 743-854.

TCRdb keeps only in-frame clones here, not all; method: immunoSEQ multiplex PCR. The sample includes 200,000 to 250,000 clones, about 93% of them seen just once. About this clone: Its antigen remains unidentified.

Sequenced here: peripheral blood, sampled on day 0 of MenACWY control vaccination. This clonotype originated in an adult in good health.

For the CDR3, the DNA is TGTGCCAGCAGTTTAGGGACATCAATTTACGAGCAGTACTTC. This gives the protein CASSLGTSIYEQYF. V is TRBV27 and J is TRBJ2-7; D is possibly TRBD1 (6 bases). The CDR3 runs 14 residues. The V end lost 2 bases, the J end lost 4 bases, and 12 bases lay between the germline ends. Germline assignment: CDR1 MNHEY and CDR2 SMNVEV (reference sequence).